The 12 T cell receptor beta chains reported below all come from one sample, sequenced in a study of T cells in localized non-small cell lung cancer. The table came from immunoSEQ multiplex PCR; TCRdb's copy has only in-frame clones and leaves some out. Among tens of thousands of clones listed, 80% to 85% were seen once. Material: peripheral blood mononuclear cells, obtained before any cancer treatment. The origin of the receptors is a man between 40 and 70 years old with stage III lung adenocarcinoma.

The gene calls are TRBV7-6 and TRBJ1-4; no firm D call. The germline CDR1 and CDR2 sequences are SGHVS and FNYEAQ. Trimming removed 1 base from V and 4 bases from J, with 10 bases in between. The CDR3 covers 15 residues. CDR3 sequence: CASSLEPGFNEKLFF. In DNA form, the CDR3 reads TGTGCCAGCAGCTTAGAGCCGGGGTTTAATGAAAAACTGTTTTTT.

J is TRBJ2-1 and V is TRBV7-3; D perhaps matches TRBD2 (5 bases). The CDR3 sequence is 15 residues long. The ends were cut back, 2 bases at V and 4 bases at J, with 12 bases in the middle. Germline CDR1 and CDR2: SGHTA and FQGTGA. The CDR3 sequence is CASSLVGDGYNEQFF. Here the CDR3 DNA reads TGTGCCAGCAGCTTAGTGGGAGATGGGTACAATGAGCAGTTCTTC. Variable domain in full (rest from reference TRBV7-3 and TRBJ2-1): GAGVSQTPSNKVTEKGKYVELRCDPISGHTALYWYRQSLGQGPEFLIYFQGTGAADDSGLPNDRFFAVRPEGSVSTLKIQRTERGDSAVYLCASSLVGDGYNEQFFGPGTRLTVL.

The chain combines TRBV6-6 with TRBJ2-4; a weak D match, TRBD2 (5 bases). Germline-derived CDR1 and CDR2 are MNHNY and SVGAGI (reference sequence). The CDR3 is 14 amino acids. V was pared by 6 bases and J by 0 bases, with 9 bases between. CDR3 in amino acids: CASRADIAKNIQYF. The CDR3, as DNA: TGTGCCAGCAGAGCGGATATAGCCAAAAACATTCAGTACTTC.

This chain uses TRBV11-2 with TRBJ2-3; D call uncertain. The V gene's germline CDR1 is SGHAT and CDR2 FQNNGV. The CDR3 totals 16 residues. Deletions cut 0 bases from V and 0 bases from J, with 10 bases between. CDR3 region: CASSLEGPASTDTQYF. The DNA for the CDR3 is TGTGCCAGCAGCTTAGAAGGACCCGCTAGCACAGATACGCAGTATTTT.

This chain joins TRBV4-1 and TRBJ1-5, with TRBD1 as a possible D gene (5 bases). This CDR3 spans 15 amino acids. The germline V gene encodes CDR1 MGHRA and CDR2 YSYEKL. With 0 bases removed from V and 5 bases from J, the gap between germline ends came to 11 bases. CDR3 sequence: CASSQDQGKDQPQHF. CDR3 sequence (DNA): TGCGCCAGCAGCCAAGATCAGGGCAAAGATCAGCCCCAGCATTTT.

This clone was picked up one time. This chain joins TRBV5-1 and TRBJ1-3; D might be TRBD1 (6 bases). Trimming took 8 bases from V and 6 from J, leaving 18 bases between them. The CDR3 spans 14 residues. CDR1 and CDR2 from the germline V gene are SGHRS and YFSETQ. This chain's CDR3 is CASSPTGYENTIYF. The CDR3 DNA is TGCGCCAGTAGCCCCACAGGGTACGAAAACACCATATATTTT. Using reference TRBV5-1 and TRBJ1-3 for the parts outside the CDR3, the full variable domain is KAGVTQTPRYLIKTRGQQVTLSCSPISGHRSVSWYQQTPGQGLQFLFEYFSETQRNKGNFPGRFSGRQFSNSRSEMNVSTLELGDSALYLCASSPTGYENTIYFGEGSWLTVV.

The V call is TRBV6-1, the J call TRBJ1-2, with D uncertain. Germline V lookup: CDR1 MNHNS, CDR2 SASEGT. The CDR3 has 14 amino acids. V lost 4 bases and J lost 6, with 15 bases in between. CDR3 DNA: TGTGCCAGCAGTGGGGTGGGCCTTCCGGATGGCTACACCTTC. Translating it yields CASSGVGLPDGYTF.

The V call is TRBV27, the J call TRBJ1-2; tentatively, D is TRBD1 (6 bases). The V gene lost 8 bases and the J gene lost 4 bases, with 20 bases spanning the gap. Germline assignment: CDR1 MNHEY and CDR2 SMNVEV (reference sequence). There are 15 residues in the CDR3. In nucleotides, the CDR3 is TGTGCCAGCGGGGACAACCGAAGTCTCGGCTATGGCTACACCTTC. This sequence encodes CASGDNRSLGYGYTF.

The V call is TRBV18, the J call TRBJ1-4; the match to TRBD1 covers 9 bases. From germline, CDR1 is KGHSH and CDR2 LQKENI. This CDR3 contains 16 residues. J gave up 8 bases and V 2 bases, and 9 bases lay outside the gene matches. CDR3 sequence: CASSPTGAGTGEKLFF. The CDR3 DNA sequence: TGTGCCAGCTCACCAACCGGGGCCGGGACAGGGGAAAAACTGTTTTTT.

The chain links TRBV19 to TRBJ1-5, with D possibly matching TRBD1 (5 bases). The CDR3 is 13 amino acids. Trimming shortened V by 5 bases and J by 4 bases, and 9 bases separated the two germline ends. Germline lookup yields CDR1 LNHDA and CDR2 SQIVND (reference sequence). The CDR3 DNA is TGTGCCAGTAGTGAACAGGTGAATCAGCCCCAGCATTTT. Translation gives CASSEQVNQPQHF.

The chain joins TRBV4-1 to TRBJ2-7; D possibly matches TRBD1 or TRBD2 (7 bases each). Germline CDR1 reads MGHRA; CDR2 reads YSYEKL. The CDR3 is 15 amino acids. The ends were cut back, 0 bases at V and 6 bases at J, with 15 bases in the middle. CDR3 in amino acids: CASSQEPGRGLEQYF. CDR3 nucleotides: TGCGCCAGCAGCCAAGAACCGGGGAGGGGGCTCGAGCAGTACTTC.

The rearrangement joins TRBV7-7 to TRBJ2-1; TRBD2 might be the D (6 bases). The CDR3 has 16 residues. Trimming left V 5 bases short and J 1 base short, with 15 bases between. Germline loops: CDR1 SSHAT, CDR2 FNYEAQ (reference sequence). CDR3 nucleotide sequence: TGTGCCAGCAGCCCGAGACTAGGTATATCCTACAATGAGCAGTTCTTC. Translation: CASSPRLGISYNEQFF.